This TCR beta chain was retrieved from a study of cytomegalovirus exposure and HLA in healthy donors. Study at large: Among the roughly 400 donors who were genotyped, about 86% fell in the genetic ancestry cluster that is associated with self-reported Caucasian donors. Study observations and caveats: The study carried out a later analysis of TCR beta sequences. It associated 15,000 to 20,000 of them with specific HLA alleles at a false discovery rate of 0.05. CMV serostatus was the only recorded immune exposure for donors.

V gave up 5 bases and J gave up 8 bases, with 18 bases separating them. Germline V CDR1 and CDR2: MNHEY, SVGAGI. The CDR3 covers 14 residues. Researchers ran the PCR with 60 Vbeta and 13 Jbeta primers. TCRdb keeps only in-frame clones here, not all; method: immunoSEQ multiplex PCR. The sample carries 120,000 or so clones, more than 70% recorded once. Notes on this clone: Its specificity is unknown.

The receptor was isolated from a man aged 50-60 years in good health and CMV-seropositive. The material sequenced was PBMCs. The chain combines TRBV6-5 with TRBJ1-2, with D unresolved. The CDR3 loop reads CASSIFSGSMGYTF. CDR3 nucleotides: TGTGCCAGCAGTATCTTCTCGGGGAGTATGGGCTACACCTTC.